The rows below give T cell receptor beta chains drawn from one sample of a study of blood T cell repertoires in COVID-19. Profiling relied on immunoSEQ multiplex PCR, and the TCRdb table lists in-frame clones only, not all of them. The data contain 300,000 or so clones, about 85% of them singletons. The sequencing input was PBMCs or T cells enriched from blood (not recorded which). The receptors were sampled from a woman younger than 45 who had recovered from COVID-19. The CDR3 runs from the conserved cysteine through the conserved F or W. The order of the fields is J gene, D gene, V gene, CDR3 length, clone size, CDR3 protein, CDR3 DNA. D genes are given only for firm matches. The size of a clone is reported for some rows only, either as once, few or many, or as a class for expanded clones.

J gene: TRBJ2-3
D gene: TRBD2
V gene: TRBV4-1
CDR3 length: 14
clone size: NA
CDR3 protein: CASSPSGHTDTQYF
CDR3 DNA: TGCGCCAGCAGCCCTAGCGGCCACACAGATACGCAGTATTTT

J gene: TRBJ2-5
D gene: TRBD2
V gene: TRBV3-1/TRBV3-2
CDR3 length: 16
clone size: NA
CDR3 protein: CASSRNRGGLGETQYF
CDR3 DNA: TGTGCCAGCAGCCGAAATCGGGGGGGCCTTGGTGAGACCCAGTACTTC

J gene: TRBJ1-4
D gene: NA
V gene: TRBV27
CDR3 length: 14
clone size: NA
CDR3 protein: CASSNNRAGEKLFF
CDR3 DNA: TGTGCCAGCAGTAATAACCGCGCCGGGGAAAAACTGTTTTTT

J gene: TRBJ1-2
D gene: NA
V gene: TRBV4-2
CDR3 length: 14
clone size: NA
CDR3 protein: CASSQDSQMGGYTF
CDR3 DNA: TGTGCCAGCAGCCAAGATAGCCAGATGGGTGGCTACACCTTC

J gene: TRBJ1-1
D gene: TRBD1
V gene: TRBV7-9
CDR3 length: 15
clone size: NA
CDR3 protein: CASSILQGPVTEAFF
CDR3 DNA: TGTGCCAGCAGCATCCTACAGGGGCCCGTCACTGAAGCTTTCTTT

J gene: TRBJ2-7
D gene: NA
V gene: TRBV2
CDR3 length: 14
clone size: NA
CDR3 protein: CASREQGPTYEQYF
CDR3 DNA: TGTGCCAGCAGAGAACAGGGCCCGACCTACGAGCAGTACTTC

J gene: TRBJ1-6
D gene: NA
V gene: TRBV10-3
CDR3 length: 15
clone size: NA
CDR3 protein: CAISEFRGGDSPLHF
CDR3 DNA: TGTGCCATCAGTGAGTTCAGGGGCGGCGATTCACCCCTCCACTTT

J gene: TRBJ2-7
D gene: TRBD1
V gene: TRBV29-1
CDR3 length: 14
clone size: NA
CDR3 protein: CSVKTGGRSYEQYF
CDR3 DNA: TGCAGCGTCAAAACAGGGGGAAGGTCCTACGAGCAGTACTTC

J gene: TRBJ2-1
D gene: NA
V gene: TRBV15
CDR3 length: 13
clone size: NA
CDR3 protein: CATSRERNNEQFF
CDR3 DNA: TGTGCCACCAGCAGAGAGAGAAACAATGAGCAGTTCTTC

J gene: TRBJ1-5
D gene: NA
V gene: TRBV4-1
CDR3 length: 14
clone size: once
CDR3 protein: CASSQDGSNQPQHF
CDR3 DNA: TGCGCCAGCAGCCAAGACGGTAGCAATCAGCCCCAGCATTTT

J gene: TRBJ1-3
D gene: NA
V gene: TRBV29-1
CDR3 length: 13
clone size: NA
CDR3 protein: CSVVGRSGNTIYF
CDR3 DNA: TGCAGCGTTGTCGGCAGGTCTGGAAACACCATATATTTT

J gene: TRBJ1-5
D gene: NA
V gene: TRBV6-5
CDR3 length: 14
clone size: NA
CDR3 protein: CASSATDTYQPQHF
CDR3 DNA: TGTGCCAGCAGCGCGACAGATACTTATCAGCCCCAGCATTTT

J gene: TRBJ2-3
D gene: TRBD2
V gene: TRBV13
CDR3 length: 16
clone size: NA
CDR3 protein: CASSLVLAGTTDTQYF
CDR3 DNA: TGTGCCAGCAGCTTAGTTCTAGCGGGGACCACAGATACGCAGTATTTT

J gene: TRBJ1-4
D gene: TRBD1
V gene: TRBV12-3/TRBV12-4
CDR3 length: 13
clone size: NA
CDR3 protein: CASGRRTGGDMFF
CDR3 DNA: TGTGCCAGCGGACGACGGACAGGGGGGGATATGTTTTTT

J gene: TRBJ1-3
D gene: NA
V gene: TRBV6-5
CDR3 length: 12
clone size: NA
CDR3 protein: CASSQGGYTIYF
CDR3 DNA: TGTGCCAGCAGTCAGGGAGGTTACACCATATATTTT

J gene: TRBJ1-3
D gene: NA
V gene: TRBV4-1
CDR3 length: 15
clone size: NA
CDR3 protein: CASSRIELTGNTIYF
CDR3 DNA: TGCGCCAGCAGCCGAATAGAGTTAACTGGAAACACCATATATTTT

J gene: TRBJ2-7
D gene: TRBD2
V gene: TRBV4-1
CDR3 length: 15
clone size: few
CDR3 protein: CASSPSGSRSYEQYF
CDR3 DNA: TGCGCCAGCAGCCCTAGCGGATCGCGGTCCTACGAGCAGTACTTC

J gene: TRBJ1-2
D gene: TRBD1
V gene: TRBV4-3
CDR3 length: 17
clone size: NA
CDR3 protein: CASSHRTRTGGYYGYTF
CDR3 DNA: TGCGCCAGCAGCCACCGAACTCGGACAGGGGGCTACTATGGCTACACCTTC

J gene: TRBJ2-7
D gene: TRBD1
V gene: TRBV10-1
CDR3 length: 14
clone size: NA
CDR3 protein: CASSKTGGTHEQYF
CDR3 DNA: TGCGCCAGCAGTAAGACAGGGGGTACCCACGAGCAGTACTTC

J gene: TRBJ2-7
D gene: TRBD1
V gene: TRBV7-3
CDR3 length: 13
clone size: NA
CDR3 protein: CASSERQGYEQYF
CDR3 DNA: TGTGCCAGCAGCGAGCGACAGGGCTACGAGCAGTACTTC

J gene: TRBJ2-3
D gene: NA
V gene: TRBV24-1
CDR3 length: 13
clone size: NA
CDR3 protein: CATSDSRTDTQYF
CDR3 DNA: TGTGCCACCAGTGATTCGCGAACAGATACGCAGTATTTT

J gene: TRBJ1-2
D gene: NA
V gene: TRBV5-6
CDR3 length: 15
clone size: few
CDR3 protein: CASSSWTRLYYGYTF
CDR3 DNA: TGTGCCAGCAGCTCCTGGACAAGACTTTACTATGGCTACACCTTC

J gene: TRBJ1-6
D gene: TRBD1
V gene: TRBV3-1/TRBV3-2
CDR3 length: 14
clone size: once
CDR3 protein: CASSRTGRNSPLHF
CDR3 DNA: TGTGCCAGCAGCCGGACAGGGCGGAATTCACCCCTCCACTTT

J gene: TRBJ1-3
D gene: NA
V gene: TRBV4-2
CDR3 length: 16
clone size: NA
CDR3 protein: CASSPAGRTSGNTIYF
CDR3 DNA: TGTGCCAGCAGCCCCGCGGGACGGACCTCTGGAAACACCATATATTTT